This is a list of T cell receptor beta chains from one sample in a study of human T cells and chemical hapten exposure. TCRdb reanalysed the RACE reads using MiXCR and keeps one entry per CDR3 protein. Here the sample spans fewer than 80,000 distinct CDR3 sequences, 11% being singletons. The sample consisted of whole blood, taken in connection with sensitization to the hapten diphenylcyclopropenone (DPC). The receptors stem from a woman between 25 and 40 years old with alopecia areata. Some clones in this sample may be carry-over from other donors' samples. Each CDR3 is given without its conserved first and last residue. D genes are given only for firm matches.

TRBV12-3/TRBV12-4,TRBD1,ASSYGQGRNQPQH
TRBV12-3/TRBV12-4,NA,ASTAGYYEQY
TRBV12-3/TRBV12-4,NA,ASRITQGNGYT
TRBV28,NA,ASRWRNEKLF
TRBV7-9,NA,ASSSLAAFEETQY
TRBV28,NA,ASNPGSNWVYEQY
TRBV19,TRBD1,ASSTKQGALEAF
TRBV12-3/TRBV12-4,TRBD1,ASSSWTGGLGYT
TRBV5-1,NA,ASSFSENSPLH
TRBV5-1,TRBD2,ASSLLAGGQNEQY
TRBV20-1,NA,SATAWGPFSEAF
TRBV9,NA,ASSVGYGYT
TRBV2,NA,ASRERDEQF
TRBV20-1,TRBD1,SARAGTGNTEAF
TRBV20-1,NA,GASPGALFNEQF
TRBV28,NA,ASSFGSSSTDTQY
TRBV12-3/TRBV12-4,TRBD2,ASSGTSGKYEQY
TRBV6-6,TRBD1,ASSYQTGVGEKLF
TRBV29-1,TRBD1,SVAGGANTEAF
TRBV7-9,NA,ASSPYRDQETQY
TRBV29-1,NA,SVVEGPGDEQY
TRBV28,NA,ASSSTDRGRSPLH
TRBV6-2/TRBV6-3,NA,ASSYARVASAEAF
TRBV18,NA,ASSRKEGAEAF
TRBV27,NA,ASRTRGFSSPLH
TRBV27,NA,ASSTFGSSNEKLF
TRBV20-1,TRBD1,SARGLDRTYEQY
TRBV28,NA,ASSPAPAHEKLF
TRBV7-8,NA,ASSLPLAYEQY
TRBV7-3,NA,ASSNTGHANSPLH
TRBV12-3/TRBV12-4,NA,ASSLIQVETQY
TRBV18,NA,ASSPRDTSILNEQF
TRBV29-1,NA,SVVRDTSYEQY
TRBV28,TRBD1,ASSALPGQGAPGANVLT
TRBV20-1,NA,SASYSRGIPLEQY
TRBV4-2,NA,ASSQDSAGSYNEQF
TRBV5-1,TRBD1,ASSLAGTATDTQY
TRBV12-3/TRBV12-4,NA,ASSLQGLSTGELF
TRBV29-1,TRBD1,SGFTGGADTEAF
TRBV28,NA,ATLSPREAF
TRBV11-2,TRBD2,ASSGGTYGELF
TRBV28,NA,ASRNLPDRRETQY
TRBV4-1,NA,ASSQGTGSQPQH
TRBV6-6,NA,ASSPTDVEQPQH
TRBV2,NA,ASRDVDGYT
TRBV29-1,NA,SALNTEAF
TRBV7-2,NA,ASSLDGGVGNTIY
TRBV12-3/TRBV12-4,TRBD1,ASNRDRGEKLF
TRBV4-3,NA,ASSHLSQEDSPLH
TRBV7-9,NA,ASSLRLEGNEQF
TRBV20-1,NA,SARVPLQEGVRNTIY
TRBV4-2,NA,ASSQDQRSWEQY
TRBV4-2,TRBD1,ASSQEGTGGNYGYT
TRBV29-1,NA,SVTGTPNTGELF